These 19 T cell receptor beta chains came from one sample sequenced in a study of blood T cell repertoires in COVID-19. Assay: immunoSEQ multiplex PCR; the TCRdb copy retains only in-frame clones and omits some. The data show 150,000 to 180,000 clones, 76% seen once. Sequences were obtained from peripheral blood. Receptors originate from an elderly woman with acute or convalescent COVID-19.

The gene calls are TRBV7-8 and TRBJ1-5; the D is unclear. The CDR3 covers 16 residues. Looked up from germline, CDR1 is SGHVS and CDR2 is FQNEAQ. Trimming cost V 1 base and J 0 bases, with 10 bases left between them. The CDR3 sequence is CASSLGAGNSNQPQHF. In DNA, the CDR3 is TGTGCCAGCAGCTTAGGGGCGGGTAATAGCAATCAGCCCCAGCATTTT.

The chain combines TRBV10-3 with TRBJ1-4; 7 bases fit TRBD1. The V segment lost 6 bases and the J segment 5 bases; nucleotides outside the gene matches: 6. The CDR3 sequence is 14 residues long. Germline CDR1 reads ENHRY; CDR2 reads SYGVKD. DNA for the CDR3: TGTGCCATCAGCGCCGGGACAGAGAATGAAAAACTGTTTTTT. This gives the protein CAISAGTENEKLFF.

This rearrangement joins TRBV7-2 to TRBJ1-6; TRBD1 agrees at 9 bases. There are 18 residues in the CDR3. V was clipped by 5 bases and J by 7 bases; unmatched bases: 15. The germline gives CDR1 SGHTA, CDR2 FQGNSA. CDR3 sequence: CASSLRIPGQGSNSPLHF. CDR3 DNA: TGTGCCAGCAGCCTACGTATCCCGGGACAGGGTTCGAATTCACCCCTCCACTTT.

The chain links TRBV2 to TRBJ2-7; 12 nucleotides align to TRBD2. Germline CDR1 is SNHLY and CDR2 is FYNNEI. With 4 bases clipped from V and 2 bases from J, the junction kept 0 bases outside the gene matches. CDR3 length: 14 amino acids. This CDR3 reads CASSGLAGAYEQYF. DNA of the CDR3: TGTGCCAGCAGTGGACTAGCGGGGGCCTACGAGCAGTACTTC.

This clone was seen more than once but under ten times. The chain carries TRBV5-1 and TRBJ1-3, with 10 positions matching TRBD1. V shed 3 bases, J shed 4 bases, and the junction held 4 bases outside the gene matches. CDR1 is SGHRS and CDR2 is YFSETQ in the germline V gene. This CDR3 has 15 amino acids. The DNA for the CDR3 is TGCGCCAGCAGCTGGGACAGGGGCGCCGGAAACACCATATATTTT. This codes for CASSWDRGAGNTIYF.

The genes are TRBV5-6 and TRBJ2-4, with D possibly matching TRBD2 (5 bases). This CDR3 is 14 amino acids long. The V gene lost 0 bases and the J gene lost 3 bases, with 7 bases spanning the gap. Germline CDR1 SGHDT, CDR2 YYEEEE. The DNA of the CDR3 is TGTGCCAGCAGCTTGGACGGACTCAAAAACATTCAGTACTTC. Its translation: CASSLDGLKNIQYF.

This chain uses TRBV19 with TRBJ2-5; tentative D call: TRBD1 (6 bases). V gave up 5 bases and J gave up 5 bases, with 21 bases separating them. Germline V gene data show CDR1 as LNHDA and CDR2 as SQIVND (reference sequence). This CDR3 contains 16 residues. CDR3 residues: CASSQPKGRDIETQYF. CDR3 nucleotide sequence: TGTGCCAGTAGTCAACCAAAAGGACGGGACATTGAGACCCAGTACTTC.

This clone was counted a few times. The chain has TRBV11-2 and TRBJ2-2, with 9 positions matching TRBD2. The CDR3 runs to 15 residues. The junction had 4 bases not matched to a gene; V was cut back by 5 bases and J by 3 bases. CDR1 is SGHAT, CDR2 FQNNGV, per germline. The CDR3 nucleotides read TGTGCCAGCAGCCCCCGACTAGCGGACACCGGGGAGCTGTTTTTT. Translation gives CASSPRLADTGELFF.

The rearrangement uses TRBV30 and TRBJ1-5; TRBD1 might be the D (5 bases). This CDR3 has 15 amino acids. V was trimmed by 3 bases and J by 2 bases, leaving 14 bases between them. CDR1 is GTSNPN, CDR2 SVGIG, per germline (reference sequence). For the CDR3, the DNA is TGTGCCTGGAGCCCTCGGGGGACTGGCAATCAGCCCCAGCATTTT. Protein: CAWSPRGTGNQPQHF.

V and J are TRBV30 and TRBJ1-2; 10 bases are a match to TRBD1. The CDR3 is 15 amino acids. Germline assignment: CDR1 GTSNPN and CDR2 SVGIG (reference sequence). V gave up 3 bases and J gave up 7 bases; unmatched junction bases: 11. The DNA for the CDR3 is TGTGCCTGGAGGGGAGGACAGGGGGAGTTAGGTGGCTACACCTTC. It encodes CAWRGGQGELGGYTF.

Concerning this clone: Other DNA sequences in the sample encode the same CDR3. The chain has TRBV6-2 or TRBV6-3 and TRBJ1-5, with D tentatively TRBD1 (5 bases). The CDR3 loop spans 14 amino acids. Germline CDR1 is MNHEY and CDR2 is SVGEGT. V was pared by 5 bases and J by 2 bases, with 10 bases between. The CDR3 loop reads CASSGTGGNQPQHF. Written as DNA, the CDR3 is TGTGCCAGCAGTGGGACTGGGGGCAATCAGCCCCAGCATTTT.

This chain uses TRBV6-5 with TRBJ2-3; TRBD2 matches at 9 bases. CDR1 is MNHEY and CDR2 is SVGAGI in the germline V gene. This CDR3 spans 14 amino acids. Unmatched junction bases numbered 4, after V lost 9 bases and J lost 0 bases. The CDR3 nucleotides read TGTGCCAGTCTAGCGGGACACAGCACAGATACGCAGTATTTT. Translating gives CASLAGHSTDTQYF.

This clone was observed a handful of times. This rearrangement joins TRBV11-1 to TRBJ2-1; D perhaps matches TRBD1 (5 bases). This CDR3 region has 16 residues. CDR1 is SGHAT, CDR2 FQDESV, per germline (reference sequence). The V end was cut by 0 bases, the J end by 7 bases, with 16 bases between. The CDR3, as DNA: TGTGCCAGCAGCTTAGCCCAGGTACAGGTTGTTAATGAGCAGTTCTTC. Translated: CASSLAQVQVVNEQFF.

This clone has only a few counts. This chain uses TRBV6-6 with TRBJ2-1; possibly TRBD1 for D (6 bases). CDR1 is MNHNY and CDR2 is SVGAGI in the germline V gene (reference sequence). V dropped 4 bases and J dropped 10 bases, with 14 bases sitting between them. This CDR3 spans 13 amino acids. The CDR3 DNA reads TGTGCCAGCAGTTCGACCCTTACAGGGGAGCAGTTCTTC. Amino acids: CASSSTLTGEQFF.

The CDR3 DNA reads as TGTGCCAGCAGCTTAGAGACAGGAGTATACAATGAGCAGTTCTTC. It yields the protein CASSLETGVYNEQFF. The chain couples TRBV11-2 to TRBJ2-1, with D maybe TRBD1 (6 bases). Germline CDR1 and CDR2: SGHAT and FQNNGV. The CDR3 has 15 residues. The V gene lost 0 bases and the J gene lost 4 bases, with 10 bases spanning the gap.

Concerning this clone itself: Possible read error: a much larger clone is one base away. The V and J genes are TRBV27 and TRBJ1-6; TRBD1 agrees at 7 bases. Germline lookup yields CDR1 MNHEY and CDR2 SMNVEV (reference sequence). This CDR3 is built from 13 residues. J was trimmed by 6 bases and V by 4 bases; bases with no gene match: 0. The CDR3 loop is CASSWDSNSPLHF. In DNA form, the CDR3 reads TGTGCCAGCAGTTGGGACAGTAATTCACCCCTCCACTTT.

This chain connects TRBV7-9 to TRBJ1-6; D is undetermined. Trimming removed 1 base from V and 6 bases from J, with 10 bases in between. Germline CDR1 and CDR2: SEHNR and FQNEAQ (reference sequence). This CDR3 region has 15 residues. The CDR3 DNA reads as TGTGCCAGCAGCTTAGGGGAGACGGGTAATTCACCCCTCCACTTT. Encoded protein: CASSLGETGNSPLHF.

V gene TRBV2 combines with J gene TRBJ1-5; 9 bases match TRBD1. Germline assignment: CDR1 SNHLY and CDR2 FYNNEI. The V gene end was trimmed by 3 bases and the J gene end by 6 bases; junction bases not matched to a gene: 6. The CDR3 sequence is 15 residues long. The CDR3 region is CASSEHETGGQPQHF. In nucleotides, the CDR3 is TGTGCCAGCAGTGAGCATGAGACAGGGGGTCAGCCCCAGCATTTT. Drawing the rest from reference TRBV2 and TRBJ1-5, the complete variable domain is EPEVTQTPSHQVTQMGQEVILRCVPISNHLYFYWYRQILGQKVEFLVSFYNNEISEKSEIFDDQFSVERPDGSNFTLKIRSTKLEDSAMYFCASSEHETGGQPQHFGDGTRLSIL.

The chain carries TRBV10-3 and TRBJ2-1, with D possibly TRBD2 on 5 matching bases. CDR1 ENHRY and CDR2 SYGVKD come from the germline V gene. Trimming removed 4 bases from V and 0 bases from J, with 10 bases in between. This CDR3 region has 15 residues. Written as DNA, the CDR3 is TGTGCCATCAGTGTGGGAGTAAGCTCCTACAATGAGCAGTTCTTC. Its translation is CAISVGVSSYNEQFF.